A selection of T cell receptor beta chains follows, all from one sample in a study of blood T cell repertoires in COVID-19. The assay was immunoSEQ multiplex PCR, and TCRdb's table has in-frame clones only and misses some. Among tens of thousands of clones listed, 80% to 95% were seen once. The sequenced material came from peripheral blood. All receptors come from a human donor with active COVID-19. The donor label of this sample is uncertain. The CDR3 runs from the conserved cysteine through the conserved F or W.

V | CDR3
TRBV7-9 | CASSPRQGPSRDSPLHF
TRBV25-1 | CASSELRGRNEKLFF
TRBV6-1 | CASSERGRVWREQYF
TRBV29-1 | CSVAQVSGNTIYF
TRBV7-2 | CASSLDTGRQFF
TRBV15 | CATSSPGGARTDTQYF
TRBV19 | CASSSGLAGAQGETQYF
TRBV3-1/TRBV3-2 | CASSLIPPGGRTDTQYF
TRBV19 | CASSMGGPYGYTF
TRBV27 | CASSATQQGETQYF
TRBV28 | CASSLADRGGQGTEAFF
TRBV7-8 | CASSLAVDRSLTHEQYF
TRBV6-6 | CASSQYQEAGGYTF
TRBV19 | CASSIVQGLGLADNEQFF
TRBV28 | CASKASGTGELFF
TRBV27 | CASSLWASGEQYF
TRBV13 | CASSLGGQNNQPQHF
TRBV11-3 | CASSLAGAYEQYF
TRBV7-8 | CASSYRQATNEKLFF
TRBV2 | CASRRREMEDTQYF
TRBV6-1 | CASSEWGDLQETQYF
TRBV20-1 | CSASTTSGSYEQYF
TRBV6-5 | CASSSGTRRAYNEQFF
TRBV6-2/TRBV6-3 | CASSYYRQGANYGYTF
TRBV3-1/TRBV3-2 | CASSQAVASGSRGHEQYF
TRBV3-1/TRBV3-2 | CASSLGGALVTDTQYF
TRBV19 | CASSGTGKNQPQHF
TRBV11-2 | CASRRAPGTSGRGSYEQYF
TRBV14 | CASSQGGTWNTEAFF
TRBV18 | CASSLSTGRARATNEKLFF
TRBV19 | CASSQGGGYTF
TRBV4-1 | CASSQQGGYTF
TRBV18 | CASSRLQGKNTEAFF
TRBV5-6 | CASVAYNTGELFF
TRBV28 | CASSLRVYEQYF
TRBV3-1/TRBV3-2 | CASSQGWGGYEQYF
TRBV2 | CASSLRTLTYEQYF